This TCR beta chain originates from a study of cytomegalovirus exposure and HLA in healthy donors (dated by TCRdb to 2017 to 2019). Study-level background: In an earlier analysis of some 610 of the donors, approximately 300 Gb of sequence data and 90 million to 120 million unique TCR beta sequences from roughly 200 million T cells were reported. An early release covering roughly 600 HLA-typed donors comprised 300 to 350 gigabases of sequencing data and tens of millions of unique TCR sequences. The genetic ancestry cluster associated with self-reported Caucasian donors included roughly four fifths of the 398 genotyped donors. The study aimed to test whether signatures of past pathogen exposure could be identified by cataloging public T cell receptors. The study used immunosequencing to profile the T cell repertoires of 600 to 850 subjects and linked those repertoires to cytomegalovirus serostatus. A separate validation cohort of roughly 120 different subjects was used in addition to the 666-subject first cohort. To predict cytomegalovirus infection status, the study brought together high-throughput TCR immunosequencing, statistical association of individual TCRs with disease status, and machine learning. A later analysis re-examined previously published TCR beta repertoires from 610 or so donors and added high-resolution HLA genotyping to investigate patterns of TCR occurrence. Rather than using new phenotypic data, the later analysis identified candidate immune exposures from TCR beta sequences and from how often those sequences occurred across donors. An earlier analysis of around 540 of the donors applied high-throughput TCR beta sequencing to assess whether each TCR beta V gene segment acted as functional or pseudogenic. Donor age, sex, ethnicity and CMV serostatus were compiled together with the repertoire data. In a later genetic analysis, genome-wide SNP genotypes for about 60% of the 666 donors were used, and that subset was treated as a discovery cohort. All discovery cohort repertoires had been generated using a single sequencing platform. Class I and class II HLA loci were covered by the typing at four-digit resolution. Typing coverage differed by locus: A, B, C, DRB1 and DQB1 were typed in roughly 620-640 donors, DQA1 in roughly 500, DPA1 in around 600, and DPB1 in just under 490. Four to six DR-DQ haplotypes were handled as single units for association and clustering, since linkage in the cohort was strong. On average, around 230,000 unique TCR beta nucleotide sequences were sequenced per donor among 398 genotyped donors of the cohort, with around 19% of those sequences being non-productive. General findings and caveats noted by the study authors: Sequencing depth was assumed to be roughly uniform across donors in the presence/absence analyses, though that assumption may not hold. A later analysis found that most CMV-associated TCR beta chains appeared HLA-restricted, with HLA associations seemingly driven largely by CMV exposure. At a false discovery rate of 0.05, a later analysis linked some 18,000 TCR beta sequences to specific HLA alleles. In a later analysis, TCR association rates were found to vary across HLA loci, with the most associated TCRs seen for DRB1 alleles and the fewest for HLA-C alleles. Most TCR sequences were seen in very few donors, while some public TCRs were found in many individuals. In a later analysis, several top co-occurrence clusters were reported to appear linked to parvovirus B19, influenza, CMV and Epstein-Barr virus. The authors suggested that the approach could potentially be extended to other disease states and immunological phenotypes. Because counts were too low, 15 to 20 rarely observed V segments, including chromosome 9 orphons, were excluded from the earlier analysis of around 590 of the donors. When HLA alleles, especially DR and DQ, strongly co-occurred, attributing TCR associations to individual alleles was difficult. The cohort was sequenced for TCR beta chains only, and without alpha or paired-chain data the features that could be detected were limited. A later analysis found that HLA-associated TCR beta chains were more clonally expanded and had lower generation probabilities than equally common non-associated chains. V-gene and J-gene trimming of TCR beta chains was associated with a missense DCLRE1C variant in a later genetic analysis, and the association was replicated in an independent cohort. Because HLA typing was missing for some donors at each locus, association tests included only the typed subset. Immune exposure information for the cohort was limited to CMV serostatus. Compared with the roughly 710-donor mean, donors in an Asian-associated ancestry cluster had fewer N-insertions in productive TCRs, according to a later genetic analysis. In an earlier analysis of 587 of the donors, most TCR beta V segments were observed in productive rearrangements about 87% or about 30% of the time, broadly matching IMGT annotations. A further reported finding was that TCR beta sequences accurately predicted the HLA-A and HLA-B alleles for most subjects in the first cohort. The classifier was reported to diagnose cytomegalovirus status with high specificity and sensitivity in both the original and validation cohorts. Some IMGT-functional V segments, including TRBV6-2 and TRBV6-3, could not be told apart with the 87-base-pair reads, so those segments were excluded. Linkage disequilibrium might explain the correlated functional status among segregating V segments, but an unknown experimental factor could not be ruled out. The study listed 164 TCR beta chains as associated with cytomegalovirus. In vitro tests confirmed that a few of the cytomegalovirus-associated TCR beta chains recognize cytomegalovirus antigens. A group of highly shared sequence variants was considered likely to be a technical artifact of the sequencing pipeline.

As for this clone: It has no known antigen specificity. No much larger clone exists at a distance of one base, and base qualities are not known.

The library relied on the immunoSEQ multiplex PCR assay. For the multiplex PCR, a mixture combining 60 forward primers for TCR Vbeta segments and 13 reverse primers for TCR Jbeta segments was used. The CDR3 region of rearranged TCR beta genes was amplified from genomic DNA by a multiplex PCR assay. Amplified TCR beta libraries were sequenced as 87-base-pair reads on the Illumina HiSeq System. As for how the authors treated the data: Across the 600 to 700 repertoires, a later analysis counted tens of millions of unique TCR beta chains, roughly 11 million of which were shared by at least two donors. Raw reads were error-corrected and collapsed into unique sequences by a nearest-neighbor algorithm in which closely related sequences were merged to remove PCR and sequencing errors. Alignment of CDR3 sequences to IMGT reference sequences was used to assign V, D and J gene segments. Each retained sequence needed at least a six-nucleotide match to both a V gene segment and a J gene segment. Rearrangements were classified as productive when the CDR3 lacked stop codons and remained in frame with V and J, and all other rearrangements were classified as non-productive. Following IMGT convention, CDR3 was defined as the stretch from the second conserved V-encoded cysteine up to the conserved J-encoded phenylalanine. The earlier analysis of approximately 500 of the donors excluded sequences that lacked an unambiguous match to a single V gene segment. An earlier analysis of 500 to 700 of the donors classified V segments as functional when productive rearrangements were above 56.7% and as segregating when the standard deviation between donors was above 5%. To diagnose cytomegalovirus status from the catalog of TCR beta chain sequences, a statistical classification framework was built. V and J gene assignment, in a later analysis, came from comparing TCR nucleotide sequences with IMGT/GENE-DB human TR gene sequences. Using the TCRdist pipeline, a later analysis assigned CDR3 sequences along with most-parsimonious VDJ recombination scenarios. A later analysis defined each TCR beta chain by its CDR3 amino acid sequence plus V-gene family, and excluded reads lacking a unique V-gene family. To address suspected cross-contamination and a sequencing artifact, a later analysis removed approximately 600 highly shared, low-generation-probability nucleotide sequences. A later analysis calculated a clonal expansion index for each public chain from normalized within-repertoire ranks of inferred template counts. Generation probabilities in a later analysis came from a VDJ recombination model fitted to out-of-frame rearrangements, and those results were checked against IGoR. A later analysis scored TCR-TCR, TCR-HLA and TCR-CMV co-occurrence with hypergeometric tests, applying a repertoire-size bias correction to TCR pairs. To estimate false discovery rates, a later analysis permuted the HLA or CMV assignments 20 times. In a later analysis, co-occurring TCRs were grouped with DBSCAN, and TCRdist sequence similarity was added when clustering was performed within HLA-allele-positive subsets. Repertoires with fewer than 30,000 or more than 120,000 public chains were left out of co-occurrence clustering, as were five repertoires with anomalous nucleotide sharing. TCRdb obtained this table from immuneACCESS and retained in-frame rearrangements with V and J assigned. These tables miss some clones; where compared with another copy, unresolved V genes account for less than half of the shortfall, and the remainder is unexplained. That table gives V, J and clone size, and the DNA gave D and trimming. A total of 180,000 or so clones appear in this sample, approximately 82% of them only once. The ten largest clones take up around 8% of the sample.

The CDR3 contains 15 residues, cysteine and phenylalanine counted. The only DNA kept is the CDR3, 45 bases in frame from the first base. V and J are trimmed by 0 bases and 6 bases, and the gene matches miss 6 bases of the junction. CDR1 and CDR2 are read off the germline V gene as SGHRS and YFSETQ. The cohort comprised some 680 healthy bone marrow donors. At the time of sampling, all cohort members were nominally healthy, though unrecorded immune exposures were likely present. The donor was CMV seropositive and was included in the group of 289 seropositive cohort members. Each donor provided a peripheral blood sample, and peripheral blood mononuclear cells were used for TCR beta sequencing. The Qiagen DNeasy Blood Extraction Kit was used to extract genomic DNA from the blood cell samples.

This clonotype was obtained from a woman aged 40 to 50 in good health and CMV-seropositive. Sequencing was performed on PBMCs. This receptor chain uses TRBV5-1 and TRBJ2-1, with 7 junctional bases fitting TRBD2. The CDR3 sequence is CASSLGSSGVNEQFF. The DNA sequence follows: TGCGCCAGCAGCTTGGGATCCAGCGGGGTCAATGAGCAGTTCTTC.